A single T cell receptor (beta chain) is shown here with its context. This sample was included in a study of blood T cell repertoires in COVID-19. Study summary: Sites in the United States, Italy and Spain provided acute and convalescent COVID-19 samples.

Germline CDR1 MGHRA, CDR2 YSYEKL. CDR3 length equals 16 residues. V trimming: 0 bases; J trimming: 5 bases; junction bases outside the gene matches: 8. In the study's own analysis: Nucleated cell counts were estimated from reference gene primer amplification. The table came from immunoSEQ multiplex PCR; TCRdb's copy has only in-frame clones and leaves some out. V and J calls and clone size are as listed in that table; D and trimming were resolved from the DNA. Here the sample spans some 100,000 clones, approximately 80% being singletons. The chain carries TRBV4-1 and TRBJ1-2, with TRBD1 matching over 8 bases. Material: peripheral blood. This TCR came from a man aged 45 to 65 with active or convalescent COVID-19. The DNA for the CDR3 is TGCGCCAGCAGCCAAGATGAGGGACAGGCGGGGTATGGCTACACCTTC. Protein sequence: CASSQDEGQAGYGYTF.